One sample yielded the 5 T cell receptor beta chains listed below, sequenced in a study of blood T cells in healthy people across ages (dated by TCRdb to the mid-2010s). Receptor libraries were prepared by 5' RACE. These reads were obtained on an Illumina HiSeq 2500. A second PCR of about 7 to 12 cycles was run with a J-beta primer mix and a sample-barcoded 5' primer. TCRdb trimmed the raw reads at Q25, called clones with MiXCR and kept productive beta chains. One record per CDR3 amino acid sequence lists the most common genes and DNA. The sample contains some 1.1 million distinct CDR3 sequences, roughly two fifths of them found a single time. The top ten constitute about 12% of the sample. Sequenced: blood. The receptors stem from a man younger than 30 in good health.

This clonotype appeared many times. The CDR3 spells CASSLFIGENTEAFF. In nucleotides, the CDR3 is TGCGCCAGCAGCTTGTTTATCGGGGAGAACACTGAAGCTTTCTTT. The chain joins TRBV5-1 to TRBJ1-1; D unclear. This CDR3 is built from 15 residues. Trimming shortened V by 1 base and J by 1 base, and 11 bases separated the two germline ends. Germline V CDR1 and CDR2: SGHRS, YFSETQ.

V usage is TRBV6-5 and J usage is TRBJ2-1; 7 bases align to TRBD2. CDR1 MNHEY and CDR2 SVGAGI come from the germline V gene. This CDR3 has 15 amino acids. V trimming: 2 bases; J trimming: 4 bases; junction bases outside the gene matches: 5. The CDR3 reads CASSYALAVYNEQFF. CDR3 coding DNA: TGTGCCAGCAGTTACGCCCTAGCGGTTTACAATGAGCAGTTCTTC.

The rearrangement uses TRBV12-3 or TRBV12-4 and TRBJ1-1; D is unclear. The CDR3 consists of 12 residues. Trimming took off 6 bases at V and 6 bases at J, with 11 bases between the two ends. The CDR3 here is CASRYPGSEAFF. DNA for the CDR3: TGTGCCAGCAGATACCCGGGATCTGAAGCTTTCTTT.

V gene TRBV12-3 or TRBV12-4 combines with J gene TRBJ1-5; 7 bases fit TRBD1. This CDR3 is 16 amino acids long. J gave up 2 bases and V 6 bases, and 10 bases lay outside the gene matches. CDR3 in DNA: TGTGCCAGCAGCAACGACGGGGACAGCCGCAATCAGCCCCAGCATTTT. Protein sequence: CASSNDGDSRNQPQHF.

CDR3 in DNA: TGCAGCGTTGAAGGGCAGGGAAGGACCGGGGAGCTGTTTTTT. Amino acid sequence: CSVEGQGRTGELFF. The chain combines TRBV29-1 with TRBJ2-2; the D gene is possibly TRBD1 (5 bases). The CDR3 consists of 14 residues. Germline V lookup: CDR1 SQVTM, CDR2 ANQGSEA. Trimming took 1 base from V and 5 from J, leaving 11 bases between them.